The rows below give T cell receptor beta chains drawn from one sample of a study of PD-1 blockade in classical Hodgkin lymphoma. Here immunoSEQ multiplex PCR was the method, and the copy in TCRdb shows in-frame clones only, minus some. The repertoire has almost 95,000 clones, 65% to 85% of them found once; the top ten carry approximately 15%. This sample comprised peripheral blood mononuclear cells (PBMCs), obtained before the fourth cycle of nivolumab. The receptors here all came from a human donor with classical Hodgkin lymphoma. CDR3s include the opening cysteine and the closing phenylalanine or tryptophan. The order of the fields is V gene, J gene, D gene, clone size, CDR3 DNA, CDR3 protein. A D gene is named only where the DNA matches it firmly. Where a row states a size, it is once, few, many or the class of an expanded clone; other rows omit it.

>TRBV7-7|TRBJ2-2|.|.
TGTGCCAGCAGCTTGGGGACGGGCGGAGCCGGGGAGCTGTTTTTT
CASSLGTGGAGELFF
>TRBV9|TRBJ2-1|.|.
TGTGCCAGCAGCGTAGAGACTGAGAGCTCCTACAATGAGCAGTTCTTC
CASSVETESSYNEQFF
>TRBV19|TRBJ2-6|.|few
TGTGCCAGTCCCCCCCCTCCCCGGCACTCTGGGGCCAACGTCCTGACTTTC
CASPPPPRHSGANVLTF
>TRBV2|TRBJ1-1|.|.
TGTGCCAGCAGTGAAGAACGCCAGCCGAACACTGAAGCTTTCTTT
CASSEERQPNTEAFF
>TRBV11-2|TRBJ2-7|TRBD1|few
TGTGCCAGCAGCTTAGCGAGGGGGCGAAGGTACGAGCAGTACTTC
CASSLARGRRYEQYF
>TRBV10-3|TRBJ1-3|TRBD1|.
TGTGCCATACAGGGGAGCGCTGGAAACACCATATATTTT
CAIQGSAGNTIYF
>TRBV13|TRBJ2-5|.|.
TGTGCCAGCAGCTTAGGCGGAGGAGTCGGAGAGACCCAGTACTTC
CASSLGGGVGETQYF
>TRBV7-8|TRBJ2-3|TRBD2|.
TGTGCCAGCAGCTTATCGAGCGGGAGAGTCACAGATACGCAGTATTTT
CASSLSSGRVTDTQYF
>TRBV5-4|TRBJ2-7|.|.
TGTGCCAGCACCCCGGACGGAAGCTCCTACGAGCAGTACTTC
CASTPDGSSYEQYF
>TRBV7-7|TRBJ2-2|.|.
TGTGCCAGCAGCCAATTCCGGGACACCGGGGAGCTGTTTTTT
CASSQFRDTGELFF
>TRBV29-1|TRBJ2-5|TRBD2|.
TGCAGCGTACACGGGACTACGTCGCAAGAGACCCAGTACTTC
CSVHGTTSQETQYF
>TRBV19|TRBJ1-2|.|few
TGTGCCAGTAGTGCCCGCATGACAGCCCCCTATGGCTACACCTTC
CASSARMTAPYGYTF
>TRBV7-2|TRBJ2-3|.|.
TGTGCCAGCAGCTTAGCGCCGGTAGCCGGGGCAGATACGCAGTATTTT
CASSLAPVAGADTQYF
>TRBV5-1|TRBJ2-2|TRBD1|.
TGCGCCAGCAGCTTTTGGACAGGGCAGGACACCGGGGAGCTGTTTTTT
CASSFWTGQDTGELFF
>TRBV2|TRBJ2-7|TRBD1|few
TGTGCCAGCAGCTCCGGGACAGGGAAGACCTACGAGCAGTACTTC
CASSSGTGKTYEQYF
>TRBV19|TRBJ2-3|.|.
TGTGCCAGTAGCAAGGAGATAGCGGAGGGTACGCAGTATTTT
CASSKEIAEGTQYF
>TRBV5-1|TRBJ2-3|TRBD1|.
TGCGCCAGCAGCAATGGACAGGGGACAGATACGCAGTATTTT
CASSNGQGTDTQYF
>TRBV5-1|TRBJ2-1|.|.
TGCGCCAGCAGCTTCCCCCGCGAGGGGGGAGTGTCGTACAATGAGCAGTTCTTC
CASSFPREGGVSYNEQFF
>TRBV19|TRBJ1-5|.|.
TGTGCCAGTATGTCAGCCCTTAGCAATCAGCCCCAGCATTTT
CASMSALSNQPQHF
>TRBV11-2|TRBJ1-1|.|.
TGTGCCAGCAGCTTAGGACTGTATACGAACACTGAAGCTTTCTTT
CASSLGLYTNTEAFF
>TRBV19|TRBJ1-5|.|.
TGTGCCAGTAGTATCTTGGGCAGTGCCCTGCCCCAGCATTTT
CASSILGSALPQHF
>TRBV30|TRBJ2-3|TRBD2|few
TGTGCCTGGAGTGCCGGGACTAGCGGATCCACAGATACGCAGTATTTT
CAWSAGTSGSTDTQYF
>TRBV7-8|TRBJ2-5|TRBD1|.
TGTGCCAGCAGCCCGGACAGGGGAGAGACCCAGTACTTC
CASSPDRGETQYF
>TRBV2|TRBJ2-1|TRBD1|.
TGTGCCAACAGGGGGGACTCGGACAATGAGCAGTTCTTC
CANRGDSDNEQFF
>TRBV9|TRBJ2-5|.|few
TGTGCCAGCAGCTTAGGAGAGACCCAGTACTTC
CASSLGETQYF
>TRBV14|TRBJ2-5|.|once
TGTGCCAGCAGCCAAGTTGTGGAGACCCAGTACTTC
CASSQVVETQYF
>TRBV6-1|TRBJ2-5|TRBD2|.
TGTGCCAGCAGTGAAGTGGGAGGGGAGACCCAGTACTTC
CASSEVGGETQYF
>TRBV4-3|TRBJ2-3|.|.
TGCGCCAGCAGCCAAGGTCCTACTGGGTCAGATACGCAGTATTTT
CASSQGPTGSDTQYF
>TRBV6-1|TRBJ2-3|.|.
TGTGCCAGCAGTGAAGGCGTCTTCACAGATACGCAGTATTTT
CASSEGVFTDTQYF
>TRBV28|TRBJ1-1|.|.
TGTGCCAGCAGTCCCGCTGGTGTGTACACTGAAGCTTTCTTT
CASSPAGVYTEAFF
>TRBV28|TRBJ2-5|.|.
TGTGCCACATCGGGGTTCGTGGAGACCCAGTACTTC
CATSGFVETQYF
>TRBV5-4|TRBJ1-3|.|.
TGTGCCAGCACCATTTTTGGTGGAAACACCATATATTTT
CASTIFGGNTIYF
>TRBV5-8|TRBJ2-1|.|.
TGTGCCAGCAGCCTCCTTCTAAGCTCTCGCTACAATGAGCAGTTCTTC
CASSLLLSSRYNEQFF
>TRBV19|TRBJ2-2|.|.
TGTGCCAGTAGGATAGGGGGACTACCGGCGAACACCGGGGAGCTGTTTTTT
CASRIGGLPANTGELFF
>TRBV5-4|TRBJ1-1|TRBD1|.
TGTGCCAGCAGCTTGGGCGGGACAGGGGCAGCTTTCTTT
CASSLGGTGAAFF
>TRBV5-6|TRBJ2-7|.|.
TGTGCCAGCAGCTTGGTAGGGCGCTCCTACGAGCAGTACTTC
CASSLVGRSYEQYF
>TRBV2|TRBJ1-2|.|.
TGTGCCAGCAGCCGGCAGGCAGGTGGCTACACCTTC
CASSRQAGGYTF
>TRBV30|TRBJ2-3|.|.
TGTGCCTGGAGTAAGGCGGATACGCAGTATTTT
CAWSKADTQYF
>TRBV15|TRBJ2-3|.|.
TGTGCCACCAGCAGACTGGGGGCGCGAGAGGCAGATACGCAGTATTTT
CATSRLGAREADTQYF
>TRBV7-2|TRBJ1-2|.|.
TGTGCCAGCAGCCTTTCTGCAGTGAACTATGGCTACACCTTC
CASSLSAVNYGYTF
>TRBV9|TRBJ1-2|.|.
TGTGCCAGCAGCGCTTTTACAGCTTCCTATGGCTACACCTTC
CASSAFTASYGYTF
>TRBV4-2|TRBJ2-7|.|.
TGTGCCAGCAGCCAAGCGACTAAATACGAGCAGTACTTC
CASSQATKYEQYF
>TRBV14|TRBJ2-3|.|.
TGTGCCAGCGGGGTCCCCGGGGGCGCGCAGTATTTT
CASGVPGGAQYF
>TRBV28|TRBJ2-4|.|.
TGTGCCAGCAGTCCCATTCGAGGCAGTACGGCCAAAAACATTCAGTACTTC
CASSPIRGSTAKNIQYF
>TRBV9|TRBJ1-4|TRBD1|.
TGTGCCAGCAGCCCCCTCGGACGCAGGGGGCAGGCTAATGAAAAACTGTTTTTT
CASSPLGRRGQANEKLFF
>TRBV11-2|TRBJ2-7|.|.
TGTGCCAGCAGTTCCCAGGGTTACGAGCAGTACTTC
CASSSQGYEQYF
>TRBV11-3|TRBJ2-7|.|.
TGTGCCAGCAGCGAAGCCCCCGGGAGCTACGAGCAGTACTTC
CASSEAPGSYEQYF
>TRBV7-6|TRBJ2-1|.|.
TGTGCCAGCAGCCCCTCAGACATGAGCTCCTACAATGAGCAGTTCTTC
CASSPSDMSSYNEQFF
>TRBV28|TRBJ1-2|.|.
TGTGCCAGCAGTTTAGAGGTGGACGCCGGCTACACCTTC
CASSLEVDAGYTF
>TRBV7-6|TRBJ2-7|TRBD2|medium-sized
TGTGCCAGCAGCTCACAGCGGGAGGGCCGGGAGCAGTACTTC
CASSSQREGREQYF
>TRBV7-2|TRBJ2-7|.|.
TGTGCCAGCAGCTTAGGACGGACACGGGAGCAGTACTTC
CASSLGRTREQYF
>TRBV10-3|TRBJ1-1|.|.
TGTGCCATCAGTGAGGTAGGAGGGACGAACACTGAAGCTTTCTTT
CAISEVGGTNTEAFF
>TRBV15|TRBJ2-7|.|once
TGTGCCACCAGCAAGAGATCCCCTGGGCTAGGAAGCTCCTACGAGCAGTACTTC
CATSKRSPGLGSSYEQYF
>TRBV29-1|TRBJ2-3|TRBD1|.
TGCAGCGTTGAATGGACAGGGCGCACAGATACGCAGTATTTT
CSVEWTGRTDTQYF
>TRBV6-5|TRBJ2-7|TRBD1|.
TGTGCCAGCAGTTACACAGGGGGCTCTTACGAGCAGTACTTC
CASSYTGGSYEQYF
>TRBV7-2|TRBJ1-5|.|.
TGTGCCAGCAGCTTAGCGGGGACTTATAATCAGCCCCAGCATTTT
CASSLAGTYNQPQHF
>TRBV27|TRBJ1-4|.|medium-sized
TGTGCCAGCAAACCGCTTGGCGGGAACGAAAAACTGTTTTTT
CASKPLGGNEKLFF